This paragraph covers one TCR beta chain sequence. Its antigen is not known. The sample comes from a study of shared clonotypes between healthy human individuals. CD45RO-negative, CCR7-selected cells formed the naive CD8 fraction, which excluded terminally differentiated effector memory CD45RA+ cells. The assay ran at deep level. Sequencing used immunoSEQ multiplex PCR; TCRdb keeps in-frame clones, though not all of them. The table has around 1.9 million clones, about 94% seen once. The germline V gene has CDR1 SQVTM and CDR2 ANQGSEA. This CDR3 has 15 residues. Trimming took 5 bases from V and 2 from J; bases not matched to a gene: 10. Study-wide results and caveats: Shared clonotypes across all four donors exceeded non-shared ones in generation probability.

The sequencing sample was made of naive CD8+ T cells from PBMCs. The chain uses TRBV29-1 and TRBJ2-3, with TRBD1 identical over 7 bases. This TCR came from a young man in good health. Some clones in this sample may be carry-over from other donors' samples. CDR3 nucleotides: TGCAGCGTTACGTCGGTACAGGGGTACACAGATACGCAGTATTTT. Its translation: CSVTSVQGYTDTQYF.